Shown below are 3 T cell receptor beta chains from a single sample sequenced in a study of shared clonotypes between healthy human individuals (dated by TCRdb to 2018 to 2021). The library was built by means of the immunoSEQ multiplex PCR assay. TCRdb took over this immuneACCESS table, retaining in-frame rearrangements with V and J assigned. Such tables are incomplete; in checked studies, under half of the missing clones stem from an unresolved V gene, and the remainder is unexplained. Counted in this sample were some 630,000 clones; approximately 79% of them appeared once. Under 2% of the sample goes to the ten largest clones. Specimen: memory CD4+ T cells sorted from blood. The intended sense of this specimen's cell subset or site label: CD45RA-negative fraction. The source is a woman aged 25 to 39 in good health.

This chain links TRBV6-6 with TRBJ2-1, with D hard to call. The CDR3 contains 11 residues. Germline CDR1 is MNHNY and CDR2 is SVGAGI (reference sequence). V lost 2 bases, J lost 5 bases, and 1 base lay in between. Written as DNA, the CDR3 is TGTGCCAGCAGTTACAACAATGAGCAGTTCTTC. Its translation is CASSYNNEQFF.

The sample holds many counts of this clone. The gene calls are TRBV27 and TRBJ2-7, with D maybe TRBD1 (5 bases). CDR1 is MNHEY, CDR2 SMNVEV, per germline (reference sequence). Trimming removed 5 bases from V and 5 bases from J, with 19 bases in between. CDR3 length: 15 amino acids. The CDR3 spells CASSPGPSWVHEQYF. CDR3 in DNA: TGTGCCAGCAGTCCAGGGCCTTCCTGGGTCCACGAGCAGTACTTC.

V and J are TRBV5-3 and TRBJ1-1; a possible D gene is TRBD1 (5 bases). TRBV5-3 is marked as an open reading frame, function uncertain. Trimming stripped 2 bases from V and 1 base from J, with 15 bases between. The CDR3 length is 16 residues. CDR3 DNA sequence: TGTGCCAGAAGCTTTAGGGGAAATGTCGGGAACACTGAAGCTTTCTTT. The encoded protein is CARSFRGNVGNTEAFF.